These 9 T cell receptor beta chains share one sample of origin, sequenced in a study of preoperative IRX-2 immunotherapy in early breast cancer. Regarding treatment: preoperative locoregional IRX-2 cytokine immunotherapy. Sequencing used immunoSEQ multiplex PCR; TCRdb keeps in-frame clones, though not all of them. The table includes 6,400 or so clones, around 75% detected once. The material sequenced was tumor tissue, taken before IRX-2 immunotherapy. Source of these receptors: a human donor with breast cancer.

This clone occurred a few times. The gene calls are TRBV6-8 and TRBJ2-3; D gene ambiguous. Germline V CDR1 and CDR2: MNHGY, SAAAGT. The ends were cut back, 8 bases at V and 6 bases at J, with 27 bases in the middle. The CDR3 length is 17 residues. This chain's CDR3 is CASSPHDREYTEDTQYF. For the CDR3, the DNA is TGTGCCAGCTCTCCTCACGACCGAGAATACACGGAGGATACGCAGTATTTT.

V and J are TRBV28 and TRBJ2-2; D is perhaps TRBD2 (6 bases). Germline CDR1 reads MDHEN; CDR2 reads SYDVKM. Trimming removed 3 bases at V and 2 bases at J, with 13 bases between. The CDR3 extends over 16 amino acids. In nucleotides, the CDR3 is TGTGCCAGCAGTTTGTCAGGAGGGGACAACACCGGGGAGCTGTTTTTT. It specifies CASSLSGGDNTGELFF.

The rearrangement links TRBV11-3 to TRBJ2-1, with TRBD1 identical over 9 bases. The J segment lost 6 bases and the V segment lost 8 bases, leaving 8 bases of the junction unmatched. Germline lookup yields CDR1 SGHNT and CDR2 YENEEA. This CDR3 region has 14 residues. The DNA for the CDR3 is TGTGCCAGCCACCGGACAGGGGCTGCCAATGAGCAGTTCTTC. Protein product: CASHRTGAANEQFF.

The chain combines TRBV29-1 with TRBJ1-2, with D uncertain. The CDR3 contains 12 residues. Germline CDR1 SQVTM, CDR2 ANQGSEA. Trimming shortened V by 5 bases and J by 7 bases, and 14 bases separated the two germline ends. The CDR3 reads CSVRAGLSGYTF. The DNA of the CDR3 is TGCAGCGTTAGGGCCGGACTTTCTGGCTACACCTTC.

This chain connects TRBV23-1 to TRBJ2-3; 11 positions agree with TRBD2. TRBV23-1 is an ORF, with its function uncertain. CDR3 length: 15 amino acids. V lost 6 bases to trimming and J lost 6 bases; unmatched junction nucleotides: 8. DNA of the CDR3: TGCGCCAGCAGCCTTAGCGGGGGGGCCTGGGATACGCAGTATTTT. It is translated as CASSLSGGAWDTQYF.

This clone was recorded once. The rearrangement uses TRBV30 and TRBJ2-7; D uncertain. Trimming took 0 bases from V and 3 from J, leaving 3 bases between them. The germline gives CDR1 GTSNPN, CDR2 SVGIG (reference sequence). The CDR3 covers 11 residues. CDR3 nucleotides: TGTGCCTGGAGTGTACTCTACGAGCAGTACTTC. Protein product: CAWSVLYEQYF.

In DNA, the CDR3 is TGTGCCAGCAGCCAGGAACAGTACGAGCAGTACTTC. The encoded protein is CASSQEQYEQYF. The chain has TRBV6-4 and TRBJ2-7; the D is unclear. Germline V gives CDR1 MRHNA, CDR2 SNTAGT. CDR3 length equals 12 residues. Deletions cut 6 bases from V and 4 bases from J, with 10 bases between.

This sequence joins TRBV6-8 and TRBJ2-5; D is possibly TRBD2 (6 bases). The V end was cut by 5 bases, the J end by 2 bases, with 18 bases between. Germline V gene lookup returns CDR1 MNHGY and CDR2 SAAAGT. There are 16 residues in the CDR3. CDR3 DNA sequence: TGTGCCAGCAGTGAGATCCCGGGACTTGGACAAGAGACCCAGTACTTC. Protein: CASSEIPGLGQETQYF.

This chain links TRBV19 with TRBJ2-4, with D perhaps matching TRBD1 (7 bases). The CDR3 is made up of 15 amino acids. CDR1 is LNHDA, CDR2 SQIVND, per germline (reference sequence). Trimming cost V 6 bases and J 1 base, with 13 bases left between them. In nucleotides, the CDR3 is TGTGCCAGTAGCACCTCAGGGGGGGCCAAAAACATTCAGTACTTC. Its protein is CASSTSGGAKNIQYF.